This entry lists 10 T cell receptor beta chains sequenced from one sample in a study of regulatory T cells in long-lasting Graves disease (dated by TCRdb to the early 2020s). Library preparation employed multiplex PCR. TCRdb lists the instrument as Illumina HiSeq 4000. To build TCR beta libraries, CDR3 regions were amplified by Arm-PCR using iRepertoire HTBI primers. Using fastp trimming at Q25 and MiXCR clonotype assembly, TCRdb reanalyzed the public sequencing data and kept in-frame beta chains. Each CDR3 protein appears once, grouped with its most common genes and DNA. Across this sample there are roughly 220,000 distinct CDR3 sequences, with 15% to 20% seen only once. The ten largest clones add up to roughly a fifth of the sample. The time point label, as the study defines it: newly diagnosed GD, antithyroid drugs for less than 3 months. RNA was extracted from PBMCs in TRIzol for both TCR sequencing and RNA sequencing.

Sequenced here: peripheral blood mononuclear cells (PBMCs), sampled at new diagnosis, from a patient treated with antithyroid drugs. The receptors come from a female donor with Graves disease.

By share, this clonotype counts as medium-sized. The rearrangement links TRBV11-2 to TRBJ1-4, with D possibly TRBD1 on 6 matching bases. CDR3 length equals 14 residues. V was cut by 8 bases and J by 7 bases, with 17 bases left in between. The germline V gene encodes CDR1 SGHAT and CDR2 FQNNGV. The CDR3 sequence is CASQRQGISEKLFF. As DNA, the CDR3 is TGTGCCAGCCAACGGCAGGGGATCTCTGAAAAACTGTTTTTT.

This clonotype was observed many times. V and J are TRBV6-2 or TRBV6-3 and TRBJ2-7, with D possibly being TRBD1 or TRBD2 (6 bases each). Germline values: CDR1 MNHEY, CDR2 SVGEGT. The V end was cut by 4 bases, the J end by 5 bases, with 21 bases between. The CDR3 is made up of 16 amino acids. As DNA, the CDR3 is TGTGCCAGCAGTTTCCAGTTAGGGGGGAGAAGAAACGAGCAGTACTTC. Translating gives CASSFQLGGRRNEQYF.

By share of the sample, this clonotype is medium-sized. The chain combines TRBV11-2 with TRBJ1-1; 7 bases line up with TRBD1. CDR1 and CDR2 from the germline V gene are SGHAT and FQNNGV. The CDR3 length is 15 residues. Losses at the gene ends were 2 bases for V and 5 bases for J; bases not matched to a gene: 8. Here the CDR3 reads CASSLQEAGGTEAFF. The CDR3 DNA reads as TGTGCCAGCAGCTTACAGGAAGCAGGGGGTACTGAAGCTTTCTTT.

The sample holds many counts of this clonotype. The rearrangement uses TRBV28 and TRBJ2-3; TRBD2 aligns across 10 bases. This CDR3 has 16 residues. The V gene end was trimmed by 6 bases and the J gene end by 6 bases; junction bases not matched to a gene: 12. Germline CDR1 reads MDHEN; CDR2 reads SYDVKM. The CDR3 bases are TGTGCCAGCAGAAAATGGTCTAGCGGGAGTGTGGATACGCAGTATTTT. Residues: CASRKWSSGSVDTQYF.

This clonotype was detected many times. The CDR3 is CASSSRGSNYGYTF. CDR3 in DNA: TGTGCCAGCAGTTCCAGGGGGTCTAACTATGGCTACACCTTC. The rearrangement joins TRBV28 to TRBJ1-2; 7 bases are shared with TRBD1. The germline V gene has CDR1 MDHEN and CDR2 SYDVKM. The CDR3 has 14 amino acids. V lost 4 bases, J lost 0 bases, and 2 bases stayed unmatched.

The J gene is TRBJ2-1, the V gene TRBV5-1; 7 positions match TRBD2. CDR1 is SGHRS, CDR2 YFSETQ, per germline. Trimming removed 2 bases from V and 5 bases from J; junction bases left unmatched: 10. CDR3 length: 16 residues. CDR3 sequence reads: CASSLGVGGPDNEQFF. The DNA of the CDR3 is TGCGCCAGCAGCTTAGGGGTGGGAGGGCCTGACAATGAGCAGTTCTTC.

There are many counts of this clonotype. The chain combines TRBV11-2 with TRBJ1-1; D gene uncertain. Germline CDR1 reads SGHAT; CDR2 reads FQNNGV. Deletions cut 6 bases from V and 8 bases from J, with 13 bases between. This CDR3 comprises 12 residues. CDR3 sequence reads: CASRSGLTEAFF. The DNA for the CDR3 is TGTGCCAGCAGGTCGGGCCTTACCGAAGCTTTCTTT. Based on the CDR3 plus reference TRBV11-2 and TRBJ1-1, the full variable domain is EAGVAQSPRYKIIEKRQSVAFWCNPISGHATLYWYQQILGQGPKLLIQFQNNGVVDDSQLPKDRFSAERLKGVDSTLKIQPAKLEDSAVYLCASRSGLTEAFFGQGTRLTVV.

Many counts were recorded for this clonotype. V is TRBV18 and J is TRBJ2-7, with D perhaps matching TRBD1 (5 bases). CDR1 KGHSH and CDR2 LQKENI come from the germline V gene. V lost 2 bases and J 0 bases, leaving 8 bases between the germline ends. The CDR3 has 14 residues. The chain's CDR3 is CASSPARVSYEQYF. CDR3 nucleotides: TGTGCCAGCTCACCAGCCAGGGTCTCCTACGAGCAGTACTTC.

This clonotype was detected many times. The V call is TRBV5-6, the J call TRBJ1-4; maybe TRBD1 (6 bases). Trimming removed 2 bases at V and 8 bases at J, with 16 bases between. Germline CDR1 reads SGHDT; CDR2 reads YYEEEE. CDR3 length: 15 amino acids. In DNA form, the CDR3 reads TGTGCCAGCAGCTTCCCCGGCACAGGGCCAGAAAAACTGTTTTTT. Encoded protein: CASSFPGTGPEKLFF.

V gene TRBV29-1 combines with J gene TRBJ2-3; D uncertain. Trimming cost V 0 bases and J 4 bases, with 5 bases left between them. Germline CDR1 SQVTM, CDR2 ANQGSEA. CDR3 length: 12 residues. The CDR3 bases are TGCAGCGTTGAAGACGGATCAGATACGCAGTATTTT. Protein sequence: CSVEDGSDTQYF.